These T cell receptor beta chains were read from a single sample in a study of T cell changes during pregnancy in multiple sclerosis. Here immunoSEQ multiplex PCR was the method, and the copy in TCRdb shows in-frame clones only, minus some. Among roughly 57,000 clones listed, about 88% were seen once. The sample was CD8+ T cells from peripheral blood mononuclear cells, taken before pregnancy. The receptors derive from a female donor with multiple sclerosis, enrolled in a pregnancy study. Each CDR3 is given with its conserved first and last residue. The D gene is left open where the match is weak. Clone size is shown for a subset of rows, as once, few, many or a class of expanded clone.

16	NA	NA	TRBJ2-3	TRBV4-2	CASSQGVGGPTDTQYF	TGTGCCAGCAGCCAAGGGGTGGGGGGGCCAACAGATACGCAGTATTTT
12	NA	NA	TRBJ1-2	TRBV29-1	CSVPGGYYGYTF	TGCAGCGTTCCCGGGGGTTACTATGGCTACACCTTC
20	NA	NA	TRBJ2-3	TRBV4-3	CASSLRAGPKTATFTDTQYF	TGCGCCAGCAGCCTAAGGGCGGGTCCGAAGACCGCAACCTTCACAGATACGCAGTATTTT
14	TRBD1	once	TRBJ2-7	TRBV19	CASSPTGVGYEQYF	TGTGCCAGTAGCCCGACAGGGGTTGGATACGAGCAGTACTTC
14	TRBD1	NA	TRBJ1-2	TRBV9	CASSAPTGGHGYTF	TGTGCCAGCAGCGCGCCGACAGGGGGCCATGGCTACACCTTC
16	NA	NA	TRBJ2-6	TRBV2	CASLQGTSSGANVLTF	TGTGCCAGCTTGCAGGGGACGAGCTCTGGGGCCAACGTCCTGACTTTC
16	NA	NA	TRBJ2-2	TRBV4-3	CASSQDVLGLSGELFF	TGCGCCAGCAGCCAAGACGTGCTAGGTCTCTCCGGGGAGCTGTTTTTT
17	TRBD2	NA	TRBJ2-1	TRBV7-3	CASSLGSGGTLYNEQFF	TGTGCCAGCAGCTTAGGTAGCGGGGGGACTCTTTACAATGAGCAGTTCTTC
13	NA	NA	TRBJ2-1	TRBV7-3	CASSLSGENEQFF	TGTGCCAGCAGCCTTTCGGGGGAGAATGAGCAGTTCTTC
12	NA	NA	TRBJ1-1	TRBV29-1	CSALPATNEAFF	TGCAGCGCCCTACCCGCGACAAATGAAGCTTTCTTT
16	TRBD1	NA	TRBJ1-3	TRBV6-4	CASSPRDRISGNTIYF	TGTGCCAGCAGTCCCCGGGACAGGATTTCTGGAAACACCATATATTTT
15	NA	once	TRBJ1-5	TRBV19	CASSIGGRRGQPQHF	TGTGCCAGTAGTATAGGAGGTCGTCGCGGGCAGCCCCAGCATTTT
11	NA	few	TRBJ1-1	TRBV20-1	CSARDTGLAFF	TGCAGTGCTAGAGATACAGGGTTGGCTTTCTTT
15	NA	once	TRBJ1-1	TRBV9	CASSPLAGMNTEAFF	TGTGCCAGCAGCCCTCTTGCGGGGATGAACACTGAAGCTTTCTTT
16	TRBD2	NA	TRBJ2-1	TRBV2	CASSPLEAGGDNEQFF	TGTGCCAGCAGTCCGCTCGAAGCGGGGGGCGACAATGAGCAGTTCTTC
14	NA	NA	TRBJ2-1	TRBV11-2	CASSSPGTYNEQFF	TGTGCCAGCAGCTCACCGGGGACTTACAATGAGCAGTTCTTC
15	TRBD1	NA	TRBJ1-6	TRBV10-3	CAISESTGWDSPLHF	TGTGCCATCAGTGAGTCGACAGGGTGGGATTCACCCCTCCACTTT
13	NA	NA	TRBJ2-7	TRBV4-3	CASSQGFYYEQYF	TGCGCCAGCAGCCAAGGGTTCTACTACGAGCAGTACTTC
16	NA	NA	TRBJ1-1	TRBV11-1	CASSLRLGSMNTEAFF	TGTGCCAGCAGCCTTAGACTCGGTAGTATGAACACTGAAGCTTTCTTT
17	TRBD2	NA	TRBJ2-1	TRBV7-7	CASSPVVAGGSYNEQFF	TGTGCTAGCAGCCCAGTGGTGGCGGGGGGTTCCTACAATGAGCAGTTCTTC
16	NA	NA	TRBJ1-2	TRBV29-1	CSVEDGGRAYNYGYTF	TGCAGCGTTGAAGATGGGGGCAGGGCTTATAACTATGGCTACACCTTC
16	NA	NA	TRBJ1-4	TRBV6-6	CASSARLGGIGEKLFF	TGTGCCAGCAGTGCTCGACTGGGGGGGATTGGGGAAAAACTGTTTTTT
14	TRBD1	NA	TRBJ1-2	TRBV27	CASSPEWDREGYTF	TGTGCCAGCAGTCCCGAATGGGACAGGGAAGGCTACACCTTC
15	NA	few	TRBJ1-3	TRBV9	CASSPWGEWGNTIYF	TGTGCCAGCAGCCCCTGGGGGGAATGGGGAAACACCATATATTTT
21	TRBD2	once	TRBJ2-1	TRBV9	CASSAPFSPSYSGGRHNEQFF	TGTGCCAGCAGCGCTCCCTTCTCACCCTCTTATAGCGGGGGTCGACACAATGAGCAGTTCTTC
15	TRBD2	NA	TRBJ2-1	TRBV5-4	CASSQTSGGPNEQFF	TGTGCCAGCAGCCAGACTAGCGGGGGACCCAATGAGCAGTTCTTC
16	NA	NA	TRBJ2-2	TRBV21-1	CASSDGRGGVAGELFF	TGTGCCAGCAGCGACGGGCGGGGGGGCGTAGCCGGGGAGCTGTTTTTT
14	NA	NA	TRBJ1-1	TRBV7-9	CASSSDRMNTEAFF	TGTGCCAGCAGCTCGGACAGAATGAACACTGAAGCTTTCTTT
12	NA	NA	TRBJ2-7	TRBV23-1	CAKRGGSYEQYF	TGCGCCAAACGGGGTGGCTCCTACGAGCAGTACTTC
12	NA	few	TRBJ1-1	TRBV9	CASSVGHTEAFF	TGTGCCAGCAGCGTAGGGCACACTGAAGCTTTCTTT
16	NA	NA	TRBJ1-2	TRBV9	CASSVGSRPPPNGYTF	TGTGCCAGCAGCGTAGGCTCGCGGCCTCCGCCCAATGGCTACACCTTC
17	TRBD1	once	TRBJ2-7	TRBV7-9	CASSLVSGTGDFYEQYF	TGTGCCAGCAGCTTAGTATCGGGGACAGGGGACTTCTACGAGCAGTACTTC
15	NA	NA	TRBJ1-1	TRBV6-5	CASSYKAGVESEAFF	TGTGCCAGCAGTTACAAGGCAGGGGTAGAATCTGAAGCTTTCTTT
22	NA	NA	TRBJ2-3	TRBV28	CASSLPSNPFPSLGIRTDTQYF	TGTGCCAGCAGTCTCCCTTCCAACCCCTTTCCCTCCCTGGGCATTCGCACAGATACGCAGTATTTT
15	NA	NA	TRBJ2-7	TRBV5-6	CASSTIKATSYEQYF	TGTGCCAGCAGCACTATTAAGGCCACCTCCTACGAGCAGTACTTC
15	TRBD1	NA	TRBJ1-4	TRBV14	CASSALRGQNEKLFF	TGTGCCAGCAGCGCACTCAGGGGGCAAAATGAAAAACTGTTTTTT
14	TRBD1	NA	TRBJ2-7	TRBV5-5	CASSGTGQGYEQYF	TGTGCCAGCAGCGGCACGGGACAGGGGTACGAGCAGTACTTC
15	NA	NA	TRBJ2-7	TRBV19	CASSLTTGSRYEQYF	TGTGCCAGTAGCCTTACAACAGGGAGTAGGTACGAGCAGTACTTC
17	TRBD2	NA	TRBJ2-5	TRBV4-3	CASSRWVAGSYQETQYF	TGCGCCAGCAGCCGGTGGGTAGCGGGGAGCTACCAAGAGACCCAGTACTTC
14	NA	once	TRBJ1-1	TRBV11-2	CASSLAGPNTEAFF	TGTGCCAGCAGCCTGGCAGGCCCGAACACTGAAGCTTTCTTT
16	TRBD1	NA	TRBJ2-3	TRBV5-1	CASSRAGQAFTDTQYF	TGCGCCAGCAGCCGCGCGGGACAGGCATTCACAGATACGCAGTATTTT
12	TRBD1	NA	TRBJ1-2	TRBV2	CASQGADYGYTF	TGTGCCAGCCAGGGGGCCGACTATGGCTACACCTTC
14	TRBD2	NA	TRBJ2-2	TRBV7-8	CASSPRGAAGELFF	TGTGCCAGCAGCCCGCGGGGGGCCGCCGGGGAGCTGTTTTTT
14	TRBD1	NA	TRBJ2-7	TRBV19	CASTPGTGGHEQYF	TGTGCCAGTACCCCCGGGACAGGGGGCCACGAGCAGTACTTC
17	TRBD2	NA	TRBJ2-3	TRBV18	CASSPETSGVSTDTQYF	TGTGCCAGCTCACCTGAAACAAGCGGGGTGAGCACAGATACGCAGTATTTT
16	NA	NA	TRBJ2-7	TRBV11-2	CASSLGPGTHPYEQYF	TGTGCCAGCAGCTTAGGTCCCGGGACACATCCCTACGAGCAGTACTTC
13	NA	NA	TRBJ1-1	TRBV6-4	CASSAGVNTEAFF	TGTGCCAGCAGTGCAGGCGTGAACACTGAAGCTTTCTTT
18	TRBD2	NA	TRBJ2-3	TRBV7-2	CASSLDGLADQPYNTQYF	TGTGCCAGCAGCTTAGACGGACTAGCGGACCAGCCATATAATACGCAGTATTTT
16	NA	NA	TRBJ2-3	TRBV2	CASSEGGVLITDTQYF	TGTGCCAGCAGTGAAGGCGGAGTCCTTATCACAGATACGCAGTATTTT
15	NA	NA	TRBJ2-2	TRBV7-6	CASSWGGLNTGELFF	TGTGCCAGCAGCTGGGGGGGGCTGAACACCGGGGAGCTGTTTTTT
15	NA	NA	TRBJ2-2	TRBV9	CASSPGGANTGELFF	TGTGCCAGCAGCCCCGGGGGAGCGAACACCGGGGAGCTGTTTTTT
15	TRBD2	NA	TRBJ2-7	TRBV6-1	CASSETSGGAYEQYF	TGTGCCAGCAGTGAGACTAGCGGGGGGGCCTACGAGCAGTACTTC
15	TRBD1	NA	TRBJ2-7	TRBV6-1	CASSEDPGQGYEQYF	TGTGCCAGCAGTGAAGATCCGGGACAGGGTTACGAGCAGTACTTC
13	NA	NA	TRBJ1-1	TRBV9	CASSVGGTTEAFF	TGTGCCAGCAGCGTTGGGGGCACCACTGAAGCTTTCTTT